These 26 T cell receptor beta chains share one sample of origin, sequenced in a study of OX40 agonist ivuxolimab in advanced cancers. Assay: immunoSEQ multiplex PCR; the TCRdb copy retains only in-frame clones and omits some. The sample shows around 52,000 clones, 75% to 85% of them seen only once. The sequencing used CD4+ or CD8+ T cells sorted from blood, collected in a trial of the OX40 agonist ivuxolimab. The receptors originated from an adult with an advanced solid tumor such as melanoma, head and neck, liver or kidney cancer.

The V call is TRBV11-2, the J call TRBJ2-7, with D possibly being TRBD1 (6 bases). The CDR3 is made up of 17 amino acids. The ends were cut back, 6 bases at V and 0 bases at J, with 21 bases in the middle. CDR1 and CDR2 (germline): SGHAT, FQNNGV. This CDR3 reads CASSSAPRGRGSYEQYF. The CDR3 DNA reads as TGTGCCAGCAGTTCAGCCCCCAGGGGTAGGGGCTCCTACGAGCAGTACTTC.

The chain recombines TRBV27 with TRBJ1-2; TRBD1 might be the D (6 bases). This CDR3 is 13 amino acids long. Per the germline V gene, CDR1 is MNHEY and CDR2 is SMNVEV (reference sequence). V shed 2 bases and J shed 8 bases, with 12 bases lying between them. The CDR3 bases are TGTGCCAGCAGTTTACGAGGGGGTGGAGGCTACACCTTC. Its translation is CASSLRGGGGYTF.

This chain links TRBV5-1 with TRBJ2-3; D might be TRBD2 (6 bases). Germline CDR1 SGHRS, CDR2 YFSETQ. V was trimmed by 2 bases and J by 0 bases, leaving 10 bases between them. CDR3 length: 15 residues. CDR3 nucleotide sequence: TGCGCCAGCAGCTTCGGAGGGGCAAGCACAGATACGCAGTATTTT. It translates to CASSFGGASTDTQYF.

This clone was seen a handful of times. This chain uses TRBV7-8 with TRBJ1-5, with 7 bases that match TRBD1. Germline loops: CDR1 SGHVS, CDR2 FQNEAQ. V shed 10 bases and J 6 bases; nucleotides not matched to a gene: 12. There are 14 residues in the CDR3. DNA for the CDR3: TGTGCCACTACAGGGGAGGGGGTTGGTCAGCCCCAGCATTTT. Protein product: CATTGEGVGQPQHF.

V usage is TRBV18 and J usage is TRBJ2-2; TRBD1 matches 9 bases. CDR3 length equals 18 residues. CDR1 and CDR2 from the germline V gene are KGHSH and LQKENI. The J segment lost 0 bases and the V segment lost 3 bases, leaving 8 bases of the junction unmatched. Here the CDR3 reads CASSPKTGGGANTGELFF. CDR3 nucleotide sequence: TGTGCCAGCTCACCCAAGACAGGGGGAGGCGCGAACACCGGGGAGCTGTTTTTT. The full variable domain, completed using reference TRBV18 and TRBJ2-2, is NAGVMQNPRHLVRRRGQEARLRCSPMKGHSHVYWYRQLPEEGLKFMVYLQKENIIDESGMPKERFSAEFPKEGPSILRIQQVVRGDSAAYFCASSPKTGGGANTGELFFGEGSRLTVL.

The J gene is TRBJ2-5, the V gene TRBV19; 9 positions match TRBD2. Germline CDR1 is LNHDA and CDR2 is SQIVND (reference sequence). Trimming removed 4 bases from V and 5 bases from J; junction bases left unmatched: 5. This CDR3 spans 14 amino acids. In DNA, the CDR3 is TGTGCCAGTAGTACCGGGACTAGCCGCGAGACCCAGTACTTC. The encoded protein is CASSTGTSRETQYF. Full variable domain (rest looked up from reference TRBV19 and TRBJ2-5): DGGITQSPKYLFRKEGQNVTLSCEQNLNHDAMYWYRQDPGQGLRLIYYSQIVNDFQKGDIAEGYSVSREKKESFPLTVTSAQKNPTAFYLCASSTGTSRETQYFGPGTRLLVL.

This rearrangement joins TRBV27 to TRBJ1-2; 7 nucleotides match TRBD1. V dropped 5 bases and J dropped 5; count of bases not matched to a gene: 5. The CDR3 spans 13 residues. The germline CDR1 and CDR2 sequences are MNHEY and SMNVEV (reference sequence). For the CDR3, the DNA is TGTGCCAGCAGTGGCCGGGACAGATATGGCTACACCTTC. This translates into CASSGRDRYGYTF.

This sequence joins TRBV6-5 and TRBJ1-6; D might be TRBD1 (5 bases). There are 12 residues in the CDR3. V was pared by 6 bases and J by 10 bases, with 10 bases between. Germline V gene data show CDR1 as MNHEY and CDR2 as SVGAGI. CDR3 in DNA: TGTGCCAGCAGCCCAGAGGGGTCACCCCTCCACTTT. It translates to CASSPEGSPLHF.

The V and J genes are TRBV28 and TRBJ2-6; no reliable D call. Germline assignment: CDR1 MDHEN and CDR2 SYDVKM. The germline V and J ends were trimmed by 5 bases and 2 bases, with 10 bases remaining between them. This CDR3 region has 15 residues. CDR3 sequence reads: CASSRADAGANVLTF. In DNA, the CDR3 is TGTGCCAGCAGTAGAGCAGATGCTGGGGCCAACGTCCTGACTTTC.

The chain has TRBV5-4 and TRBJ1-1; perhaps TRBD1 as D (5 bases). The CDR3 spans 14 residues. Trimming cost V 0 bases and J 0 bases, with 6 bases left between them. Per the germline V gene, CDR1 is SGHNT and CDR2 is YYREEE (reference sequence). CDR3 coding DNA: TGTGCCAGCAGCTTGGTAGGGGTGAACACTGAAGCTTTCTTT. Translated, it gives CASSLVGVNTEAFF.

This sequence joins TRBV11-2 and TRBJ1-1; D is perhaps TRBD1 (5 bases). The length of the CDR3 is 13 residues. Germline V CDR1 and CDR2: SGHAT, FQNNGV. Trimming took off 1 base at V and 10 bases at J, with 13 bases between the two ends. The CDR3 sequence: CASSLVAGQGAFF. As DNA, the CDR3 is TGTGCCAGCAGCTTAGTTGCAGGGCAAGGAGCTTTCTTT.

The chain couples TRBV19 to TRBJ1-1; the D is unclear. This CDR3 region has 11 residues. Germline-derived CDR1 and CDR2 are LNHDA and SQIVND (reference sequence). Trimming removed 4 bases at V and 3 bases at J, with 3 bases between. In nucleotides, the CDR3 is TGTGCCAGTAGTACTCACACTGAAGCTTTCTTT. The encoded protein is CASSTHTEAFF.

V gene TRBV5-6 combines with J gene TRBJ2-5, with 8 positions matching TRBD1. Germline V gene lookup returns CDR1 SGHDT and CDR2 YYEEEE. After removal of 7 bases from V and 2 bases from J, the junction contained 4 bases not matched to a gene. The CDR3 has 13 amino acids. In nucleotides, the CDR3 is TGTGCCAGCGGTGACAGGGGTCAAGAGACCCAGTACTTC. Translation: CASGDRGQETQYF.

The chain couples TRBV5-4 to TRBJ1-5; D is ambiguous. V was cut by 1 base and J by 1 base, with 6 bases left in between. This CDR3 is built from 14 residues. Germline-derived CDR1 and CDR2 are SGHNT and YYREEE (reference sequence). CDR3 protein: CASSLYGSNQPQHF. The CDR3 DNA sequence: TGTGCCAGCAGCTTGTACGGGAGCAATCAGCCCCAGCATTTT.

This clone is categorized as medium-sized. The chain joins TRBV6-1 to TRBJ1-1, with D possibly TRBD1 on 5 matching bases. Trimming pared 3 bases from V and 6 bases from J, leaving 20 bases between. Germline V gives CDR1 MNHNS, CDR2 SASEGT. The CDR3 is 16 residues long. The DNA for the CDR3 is TGTGCCAGCAGTGAGGGACCGGGGCGCGGTAAGGCTGAAGCTTTCTTT. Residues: CASSEGPGRGKAEAFF.

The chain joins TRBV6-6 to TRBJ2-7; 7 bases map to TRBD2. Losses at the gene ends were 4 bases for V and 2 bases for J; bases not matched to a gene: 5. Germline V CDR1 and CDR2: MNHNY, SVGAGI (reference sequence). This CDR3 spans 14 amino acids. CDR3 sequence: CASSWAGDPYEQYF. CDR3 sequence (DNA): TGTGCCAGCAGTTGGGCGGGGGACCCCTACGAGCAGTACTTC.

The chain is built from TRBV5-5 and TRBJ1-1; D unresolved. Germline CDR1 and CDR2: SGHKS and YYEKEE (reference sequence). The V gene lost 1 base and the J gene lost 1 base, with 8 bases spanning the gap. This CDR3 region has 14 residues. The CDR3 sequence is CASSLLPGNTEAFF. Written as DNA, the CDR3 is TGTGCCAGCAGCTTGCTGCCGGGGAACACTGAAGCTTTCTTT.

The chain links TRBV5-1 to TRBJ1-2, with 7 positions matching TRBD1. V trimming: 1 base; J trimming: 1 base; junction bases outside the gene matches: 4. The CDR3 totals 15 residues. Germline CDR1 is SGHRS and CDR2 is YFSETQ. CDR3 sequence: CASSLSGTVNYGYTF. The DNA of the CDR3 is TGCGCCAGCAGCTTGAGCGGGACAGTTAACTATGGCTACACCTTC.

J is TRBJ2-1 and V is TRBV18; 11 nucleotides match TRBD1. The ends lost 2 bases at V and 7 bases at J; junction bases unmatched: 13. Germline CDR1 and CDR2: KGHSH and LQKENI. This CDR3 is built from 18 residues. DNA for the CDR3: TGTGCCAGCTCACCATCCGGGACAGGGGGTGGTTCTGGTAATGAGCAGTTCTTC. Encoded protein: CASSPSGTGGGSGNEQFF.

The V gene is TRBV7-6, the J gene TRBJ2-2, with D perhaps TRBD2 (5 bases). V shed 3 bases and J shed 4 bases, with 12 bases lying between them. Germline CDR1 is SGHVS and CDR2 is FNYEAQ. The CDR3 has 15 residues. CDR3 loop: CASSLAVAGTGELFF. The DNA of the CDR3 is TGTGCCAGCAGCTTGGCGGTTGCGGGCACCGGGGAGCTGTTTTTT.

CDR3 region: CASSSTEYEQFF. The CDR3 bases are TGTGCCAGCAGTTCTACGGAGTATGAGCAGTTCTTC. The genes are TRBV11-3 and TRBJ2-1, with unresolved D. This CDR3 is built from 12 residues. V lost 6 bases, J lost 8 bases, and 11 bases lay in between. Looked up from germline, CDR1 is SGHNT and CDR2 is YENEEA.

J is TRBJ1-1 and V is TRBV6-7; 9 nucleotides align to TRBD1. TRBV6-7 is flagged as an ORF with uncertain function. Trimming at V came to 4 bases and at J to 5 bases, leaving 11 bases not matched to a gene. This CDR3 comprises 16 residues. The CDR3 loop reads CASSSKSRQGGTEAFF. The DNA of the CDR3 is TGTGCCAGCAGTTCGAAAAGCAGACAGGGGGGGACTGAAGCTTTCTTT.

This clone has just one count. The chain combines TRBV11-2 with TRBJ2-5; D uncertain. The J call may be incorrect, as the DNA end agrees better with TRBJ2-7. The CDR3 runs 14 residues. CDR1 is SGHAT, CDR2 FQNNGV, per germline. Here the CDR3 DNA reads TGTGCCAGCAGGGTACCGGGTGTCCCCTACGAGCAGTACTTC. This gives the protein CASRVPGVPYEQYF.

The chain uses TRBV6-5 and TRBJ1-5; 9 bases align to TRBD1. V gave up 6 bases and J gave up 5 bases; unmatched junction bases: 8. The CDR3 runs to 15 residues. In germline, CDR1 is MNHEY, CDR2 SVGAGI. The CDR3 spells CASRTDRGGYQPQHF. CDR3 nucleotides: TGTGCCAGCAGAACGGACAGGGGAGGCTATCAGCCCCAGCATTTT.

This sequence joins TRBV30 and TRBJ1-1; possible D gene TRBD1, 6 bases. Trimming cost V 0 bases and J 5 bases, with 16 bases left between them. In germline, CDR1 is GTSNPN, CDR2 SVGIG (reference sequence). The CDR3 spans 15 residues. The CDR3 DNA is TGTGCCTGGAGTGTAAAGGGGGTCGGTGGAACTGAAGCTTTCTTT. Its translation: CAWSVKGVGGTEAFF.

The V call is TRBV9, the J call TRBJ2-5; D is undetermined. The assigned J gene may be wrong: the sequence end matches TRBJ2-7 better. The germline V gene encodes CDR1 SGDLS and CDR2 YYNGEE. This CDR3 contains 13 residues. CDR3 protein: CASSPHSGNEQYF. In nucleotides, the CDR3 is TGTGCCAGCAGCCCTCATTCCGGAAACGAGCAGTACTTC.